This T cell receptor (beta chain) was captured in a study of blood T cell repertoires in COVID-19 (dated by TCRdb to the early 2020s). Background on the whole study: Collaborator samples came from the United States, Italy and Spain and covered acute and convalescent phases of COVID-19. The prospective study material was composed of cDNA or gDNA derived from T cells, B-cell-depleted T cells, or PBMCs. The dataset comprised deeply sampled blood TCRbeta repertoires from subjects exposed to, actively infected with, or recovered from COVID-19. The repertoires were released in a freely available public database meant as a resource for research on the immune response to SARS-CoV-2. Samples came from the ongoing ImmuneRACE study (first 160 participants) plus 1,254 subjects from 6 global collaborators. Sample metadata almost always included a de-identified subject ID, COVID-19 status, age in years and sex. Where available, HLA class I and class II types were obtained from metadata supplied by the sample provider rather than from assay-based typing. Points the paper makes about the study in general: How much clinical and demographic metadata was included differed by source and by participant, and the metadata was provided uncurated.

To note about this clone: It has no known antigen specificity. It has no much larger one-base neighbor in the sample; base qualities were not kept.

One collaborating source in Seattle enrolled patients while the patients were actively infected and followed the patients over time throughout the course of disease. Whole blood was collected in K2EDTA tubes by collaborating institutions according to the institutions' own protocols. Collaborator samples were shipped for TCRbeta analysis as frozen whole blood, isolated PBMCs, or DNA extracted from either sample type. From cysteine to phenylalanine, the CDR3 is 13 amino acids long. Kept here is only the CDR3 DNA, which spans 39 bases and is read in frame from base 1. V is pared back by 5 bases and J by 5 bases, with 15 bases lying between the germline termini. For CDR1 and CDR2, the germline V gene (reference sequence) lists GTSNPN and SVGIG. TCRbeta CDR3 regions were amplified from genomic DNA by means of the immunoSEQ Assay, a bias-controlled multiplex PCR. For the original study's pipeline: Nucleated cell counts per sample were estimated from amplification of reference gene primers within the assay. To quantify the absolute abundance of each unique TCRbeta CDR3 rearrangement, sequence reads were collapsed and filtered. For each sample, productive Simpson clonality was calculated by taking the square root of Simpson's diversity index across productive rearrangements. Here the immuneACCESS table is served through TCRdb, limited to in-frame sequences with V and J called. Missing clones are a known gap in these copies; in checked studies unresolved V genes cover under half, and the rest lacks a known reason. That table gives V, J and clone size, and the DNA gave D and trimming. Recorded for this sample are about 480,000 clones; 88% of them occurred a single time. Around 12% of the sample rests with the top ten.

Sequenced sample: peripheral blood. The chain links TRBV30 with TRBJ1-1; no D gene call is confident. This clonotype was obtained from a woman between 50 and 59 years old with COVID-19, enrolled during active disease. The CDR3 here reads CAWDAGILTEAFF. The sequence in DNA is TGTGCCTGGGACGCCGGGATTTTAACTGAAGCTTTCTTT.